Listed here are 7 T cell receptor beta chains from one sample, sequenced in a study of blood T cell repertoires in COVID-19. TCRdb's table, derived via immunoSEQ multiplex PCR, lists solely in-frame clones and lacks some. The data hold roughly 250,000 clones, with roughly 82% observed a single time. Input material: peripheral blood. These receptors originate from a woman aged 80 or older with active or convalescent COVID-19.

The chain recombines TRBV9 with TRBJ2-7; TRBD1 agrees at 11 bases. The CDR3 has 13 residues. Trimming took 4 bases from V and 9 from J; bases not matched to a gene: 6. Germline V gives CDR1 SGDLS, CDR2 YYNGEE. The CDR3 DNA sequence: TGTGCCAGCAGCCCGGGACAGGGGGTTAGGCAGTACTTC. Translation: CASSPGQGVRQYF.

As regards this clone: Other DNA variants within this sample encode the same CDR3. CDR3 DNA: TGCGCCAGCAGCTTGCCGGGAGAAGAGACCCAGTACTTC. Its protein is CASSLPGEETQYF. This rearrangement joins TRBV5-1 to TRBJ2-5; a weak D match, TRBD2 (6 bases). This CDR3 spans 13 amino acids. The V gene's germline CDR1 is SGHRS and CDR2 YFSETQ. V was clipped by 1 base and J by 3 bases, with 7 bases between them.

The V and J genes are TRBV6-5 and TRBJ2-5; 7 positions agree with TRBD2. Per the germline V gene, CDR1 is MNHEY and CDR2 is SVGAGI. This CDR3 spans 13 amino acids. With 10 bases clipped from V and 1 base from J, the junction kept 6 bases outside the gene matches. CDR3 in amino acids: CATVSSGQETQYF. CDR3 DNA sequence: TGTGCCACTGTCTCTAGCGGCCAAGAGACCCAGTACTTC.

The chain has TRBV7-8 and TRBJ2-7, with 10 positions matching TRBD1. This CDR3 has 15 residues. Germline V CDR1 and CDR2: SGHVS, FQNEAQ. After removal of 1 base from V and 3 bases from J, the junction contained 3 bases not matched to a gene. The CDR3 DNA is TGTGCCAGCAGCTTAGGACAGGGGGCGGGCTACGAGCAGTACTTC. This encodes CASSLGQGAGYEQYF.

This clone was seen more than once but under ten times. This chain joins TRBV5-4 and TRBJ2-7; D possibly corresponds to TRBD1 (6 bases). The CDR3 is made up of 14 amino acids. In germline, CDR1 is SGHNT, CDR2 YYREEE (reference sequence). V lost 4 bases to trimming and J lost 0 bases, with 11 bases between them. The CDR3 DNA follows: TGTGCCAGCAGCGAGGGCAGGGGCTCCTACGAGCAGTACTTC. This translates into CASSEGRGSYEQYF.

The chain links TRBV5-1 to TRBJ1-1; possibly TRBD1 for D (6 bases). Trimming pared 5 bases from V and 5 bases from J, leaving 19 bases between. The CDR3 totals 15 residues. Germline assignment: CDR1 SGHRS and CDR2 YFSETQ. CDR3 sequence: CASSDLRGTGTEAFF. CDR3 coding DNA: TGCGCCAGCAGTGATTTGAGGGGGACGGGGACTGAAGCTTTCTTT.

This rearrangement joins TRBV4-2 to TRBJ2-7; perhaps TRBD1 as D (6 bases). In germline, CDR1 is LGHNA, CDR2 YNFKEQ. With 0 bases removed from V and 5 bases from J, the gap between germline ends came to 20 bases. This CDR3 comprises 17 residues. The CDR3 DNA sequence: TGTGCCAGCAGCCAAGAGGGAGTTCCAGGCAGGGGACACGAGCAGTACTTC. Its translation: CASSQEGVPGRGHEQYF.